This TCR beta chain was recorded in a study of cytomegalovirus exposure and HLA in healthy donors. General observations from the study: Across all donors, roughly uniform sequencing depth was an assumption of the presence/absence analyses.

The PCR contained 60 Vbeta and 13 Jbeta primers. Sequencing used immunoSEQ multiplex PCR; TCRdb keeps in-frame clones, though not all of them. Of approximately 150,000 clones in the sample, about 76% were seen once. As to this clone: Its antigen remains unknown.

The germline gives CDR1 SGHAT, CDR2 FQNNGV. The CDR3 extends over 13 amino acids. V dropped 3 bases and J dropped 2 bases, with 4 bases sitting between them. The rearrangement joins TRBV11-2 to TRBJ2-2, with unresolved D. The sequence derives from a male donor in good health and CMV-seropositive. The material sequenced was PBMCs. DNA for the CDR3: TGTGCCAGCAGCTTGACAAACACCGGGGAGCTGTTTTTT. Translating it yields CASSLTNTGELFF.